Included here is one T cell receptor beta chain sequence, with context. The antigen is not known. The sample belongs to a study of cytomegalovirus exposure and HLA in healthy donors. Findings of the study overall: Presence/absence analyses treated sequencing depth as roughly uniform across donors. Within a later analysis, the majority of CMV-associated TCR beta chains appeared HLA-restricted.

Trimming left V 0 bases short and J 6 bases short, with 15 bases between. The CDR3 is 16 amino acids. Germline CDR1 reads SEHNR; CDR2 reads FQNEAQ (reference sequence). The PCR had 60 Vbeta and 13 Jbeta primers. Some clones are missing from TCRdb's copy, which holds only in-frame ones; the method was immunoSEQ multiplex PCR. This table holds approximately 120,000 clones. The origin of this receptor is a man aged 30 to 39 in good health and CMV-seronegative. The sequenced sample consisted of PBMCs. This chain links TRBV7-9 with TRBJ2-1; D may be TRBD2 (6 bases). CDR3 coding DNA: TGTGCCAGCAGCTTAGCGCCCCCTAGCGAGCCCAATGAGCAGTTCTTC. Translating it yields CASSLAPPSEPNEQFF. Combining the CDR3 with reference TRBV7-9 and TRBJ2-1 gives the whole variable domain DTGVSQNPRHKITKRGQNVTFRCDPISEHNRLYWYRQTLGQGPEFLTYFQNEAQLEKSRLLSDRFSAERPKGSFSTLEIQRTEQGDSAMYLCASSLAPPSEPNEQFFGPGTRLTVL.